This T cell receptor (beta chain) emerged from a study of identical twins. Unique molecular identifiers were in the cDNA, with template-switch universal primer binding. TCRdb itself ran the 5' RACE reads through MiXCR, one entry per CDR3 protein. The sample has 240,000 or so distinct CDR3 sequences, roughly 7% seen once. V dropped 0 bases and J dropped 8; count of bases not matched to a gene: 9. This CDR3 comprises 15 residues. CDR1 and CDR2 (germline): DFQATT, SNEGSKA (reference sequence). These data were also reused for a study on yellow fever vaccine responses in identical twins.

The TCR comes from a woman under 30 in good health. This chain uses TRBV20-1 with TRBJ1-2; 10 bases agree with TRBD1. Sequencing was performed on memory (CD45RO+) T cells sorted from blood. The CDR3 DNA follows: TGCAGTGCTAGAGATTGGGGACAGGGGCGCCCAGGCTACACCTTC. This gives the protein CSARDWGQGRPGYTF.